A selection of T cell receptor beta chains follows, all from one sample in a study of T cells in Graves' hyperthyroidism and ophthalmopathy. One entry per CDR3 protein, called by TCRdb with MiXCR from the multiplex PCR reads. The sample lists 500,000 to 600,000 distinct CDR3 sequences, roughly 17% occurring once. The sample comprised blood. The receptor source for this set is a woman between 18 and 29 years old with Graves' hyperthyroidism. Each CDR3 is given with its conserved first and last residue. A D gene is named only where the DNA matches it firmly. Expanded clones get a size class; other rows say once, few or many, or leave the size out.

>TRBJ2-7|TRBD2|TRBV11-1|many
CASSLAGGLVSEQYF
TGTGCCAGCAGCTTAGCAGGAGGACTAGTTTCCGAGCAGTACTTC
>TRBJ2-1|TRBD2|TRBV7-9|NA
CASSPGTSGFNEQFF
TGTGCCAGCAGCCCCGGGACTAGCGGGTTTAATGAGCAGTTCTTC
>TRBJ2-5|NA|TRBV12-3/TRBV12-4|few
CASTDRRGFGETQYF
TGTGCCAGCACGGATCGCAGGGGATTTGGAGAGACCCAGTACTTC
>TRBJ1-1|NA|TRBV5-1|many
CASSRGQNTEAFF
TGCGCCAGCAGCCGGGGACAGAACACTGAAGCTTTCTTT
>TRBJ2-7|TRBD2|TRBV7-2|few
CASTPGGTNTYEQYF
TGTGCCAGCACCCCCGGCGGGACTAATACCTACGAGCAGTACTTC
>TRBJ2-5|TRBD2|TRBV3-1|few
CASSPRGGEGETQYF
TGTGCCAGCAGCCCCCGGGGGGGCGAGGGGGAGACCCAGTACTTC
>TRBJ1-2|NA|TRBV28|NA
CASSLLRGYGYTF
TGTGCCAGCAGTTTGCTTAGGGGGTATGGCTACACCTTC
>TRBJ2-2|NA|TRBV5-8|few
CASSARAAVGGELFF
TGTGCCAGCAGCGCCCGGGCCGCGGTAGGCGGGGAGCTGTTTTTT
>TRBJ2-7|NA|TRBV29-1|NA
CSVEDLRGSGEQYF
TGCAGCGTTGAAGATCTTAGGGGGTCCGGCGAGCAGTACTTC
>TRBJ2-1|NA|TRBV25-1|few
CASSELGVTTYNEQFF
TGTGCCAGCAGTGAATTAGGAGTAACCACCTACAATGAGCAGTTCTTC
>TRBJ2-1|NA|TRBV2|NA
CASRLPGTSNEQFF
TGTGCCAGCAGGCTACCAGGGACCTCCAATGAGCAGTTCTTC
>TRBJ2-1|TRBD2|TRBV28|NA
CASSRGLAGVAYNEQFF
TGTGCCAGCAGCAGGGGACTAGCGGGAGTCGCCTACAATGAGCAGTTCTTC
>TRBJ2-1|TRBD2|TRBV12-3/TRBV12-4|NA
CASSKLAGGSGNEQFF
TGTGCCAGCAGTAAACTAGCGGGAGGATCTGGAAATGAGCAGTTCTTC
>TRBJ1-2|NA|TRBV19|few
CASSPDSGPLHPHYGYTF
TGTGCCAGTAGTCCGGACAGCGGACCGCTTCACCCCCACTATGGCTACACCTTC
>TRBJ1-5|NA|TRBV30|NA
CAWSVRGCYQPQHF
TGTGCCTGGAGTGTACGAGGCTGTTATCAGCCCCAGCATTTT
>TRBJ2-7|NA|TRBV19|few
CASSKKGGTYEQYF
TGTGCCAGTAGTAAGAAGGGAGGCACCTACGAGCAGTACTTC
>TRBJ2-3|TRBD2|TRBV28|many
CASSLGSSGSMGDTQYF
TGTGCCAGCAGTTTAGGTAGTAGCGGGAGTATGGGAGATACGCAGTATTTT
>TRBJ2-1|TRBD2|TRBV19|NA
CASSSPGLAADEQFF
TGTGCCAGTAGTTCTCCGGGACTAGCGGCCGATGAGCAGTTCTTC
>TRBJ2-1|NA|TRBV12-3/TRBV12-4|many
CASRTTSYNEQFF
TGTGCCAGCAGAACGACTAGTTACAATGAGCAGTTCTTC
>TRBJ1-5|TRBD1|TRBV28|NA
CASRPQGAQPQHF
TGTGCCAGCCGCCCACAGGGGGCTCAGCCCCAGCATTTT
>TRBJ1-1|NA|TRBV11-3|many
CASNLMEGVVTEAFF
TGTGCCAGCAACTTAATGGAGGGAGTTGTTACTGAAGCTTTCTTT
>TRBJ2-1|NA|TRBV28|few
CASSLYRYNEQFF
TGTGCCAGCAGTTTGTACCGCTACAATGAGCAGTTCTTC
>TRBJ1-2|NA|TRBV19|few
CASSIAAVNYGYTF
TGTGCCAGTAGTATAGCGGCAGTTAACTATGGCTACACCTTC
>TRBJ2-7|TRBD2|TRBV12-3/TRBV12-4|NA
CASSLSGLAGSTATYEQYF
TGTGCCAGCAGTTTATCAGGACTAGCGGGATCCACCGCCACCTACGAGCAGTACTTC
>TRBJ2-3|NA|TRBV7-2|NA
CASSLIRGTDTQYF
TGTGCCAGCAGCCTTATTCGGGGCACAGATACGCAGTATTTT
>TRBJ2-5|NA|TRBV19|many
CASSIEGHPSTQYF
TGTGCCAGTAGTATAGAAGGACACCCCTCGACCCAGTACTTC
>TRBJ2-7|TRBD2|TRBV9|many
CASSVGVSGIRTYEQYF
TGTGCCAGCAGCGTAGGGGTAAGCGGGATTCGAACCTACGAGCAGTACTTC
>TRBJ2-3|NA|TRBV12-3/TRBV12-4|NA
CASSPDTQYF
TGTGCCAGCAGCCCAGATACGCAGTATTTT
>TRBJ2-1|NA|TRBV7-9|many
CASSLPTHRGSSYNEQFF
TGTGCCAGCAGCTTACCGACCCACCGGGGGAGCTCCTACAATGAGCAGTTCTTC
>TRBJ2-1|NA|TRBV6-1|many
CASSDGVESYNEQFF
TGTGCCAGCAGTGACGGAGTAGAGTCCTACAATGAGCAGTTCTTC
>TRBJ2-1|TRBD2|TRBV6-5|many
CASSYSWTSGGGEQFF
TGTGCCAGCAGTTACTCGTGGACTAGCGGGGGAGGTGAGCAGTTCTTC
>TRBJ2-1|NA|TRBV12-3/TRBV12-4|few
CASRDTGSNEQFF
TGTGCCAGCAGGGATACAGGGTCCAATGAGCAGTTCTTC
>TRBJ2-1|NA|TRBV28|many
CASTLSLGEQFF
TGTGCCAGCACCCTAAGTTTAGGTGAGCAGTTCTTC
>TRBJ1-1|NA|TRBV6-9|NA
CASSYLGQNTEAFF
TGTGCCAGCAGTTACCTGGGACAGAACACTGAAGCTTTCTTT
>TRBJ1-1|NA|TRBV6-4|many
CASSEGLNTEAFF
TGTGCCAGCAGTGAAGGTTTGAACACTGAAGCTTTCTTT
>TRBJ1-5|NA|TRBV20-1|many
CSARTGLSQPQHF
TGCAGTGCTAGAACAGGGCTGAGTCAGCCCCAGCATTTT
>TRBJ2-7|TRBD2|TRBV6-1|many
CASIGGLAAEQYF
TGTGCCAGCATCGGAGGACTAGCGGCTGAGCAGTACTTC
>TRBJ2-7|NA|TRBV30|many
CAWRRGVGYEQYF
TGTGCCTGGAGGCGAGGGGTAGGCTACGAGCAGTACTTC
>TRBJ2-4|NA|TRBV10-1|NA
CASSESMGLAKNIQYF
TGCGCCAGCAGTGAGTCGATGGGCCTAGCCAAAAACATTCAGTACTTC
>TRBJ2-7|NA|TRBV18|few
CASSPRTAYEQYF
TGTGCCAGCTCACCAAGGACAGCCTACGAGCAGTACTTC